The rows below give T cell receptor beta chains drawn from one sample of a study of cytomegalovirus exposure and HLA in healthy donors. Sequenced by immunoSEQ multiplex PCR; TCRdb stores in-frame clones only, minus some. The sample includes about 92,000 clones, roughly 80% of them seen just once. Sequenced material: PBMCs. The receptors were gathered from a man aged 45-60 years in good health and CMV-seropositive. CDR3s include the opening cysteine and the closing phenylalanine or tryptophan. Each record gives: V gene, J gene, CDR3 protein.

TRBV29-1	TRBJ2-5	CSVQGASHQETQYF
TRBV10-2	TRBJ2-5	CASSDFWASGGAIETQYF
TRBV7-2	TRBJ2-1	CASSGRAGLYNEQFF
TRBV28	TRBJ2-3	CASSLAGSSTDTQYF
TRBV4-1	TRBJ1-1	CASSQDGTGSNTEAFF
TRBV6-4	TRBJ2-7	CASSEQGGDHEQYF
TRBV19	TRBJ2-2	CASSPGTVFTGELFF
TRBV9	TRBJ2-1	CASSNWENEQFF
TRBV4-3	TRBJ1-1	CASSQEVRERVAFF
TRBV28	TRBJ2-7	CASSLFGTGTYEQYF
TRBV16	TRBJ2-1	CASSQGGAYNEQFF
TRBV15	TRBJ2-6	CATSRFGQAGANVLTF
TRBV25-1	TRBJ2-1	CASNPGDEQFF
TRBV7-2	TRBJ1-4	CASSLNGQGPSFF
TRBV5-8	TRBJ1-1	CASRLPTGENTEAFF
TRBV19	TRBJ1-1	CASSMGRVQNTEAFF
TRBV28	TRBJ2-1	CASSLMSDALSEQFF
TRBV5-1	TRBJ1-1	CASSEDRGPEAFF
TRBV7-2	TRBJ2-1	CASHGTSGGQYNEQFF
TRBV5-1	TRBJ1-6	CASSSTGTGGGTVSPLHF
TRBV13	TRBJ1-3	CASSLGQGARSGNTIYF
TRBV30	TRBJ2-1	CAWDRQGAYNEQFF
TRBV19	TRBJ2-1	CASSPGSGQGTFF
TRBV7-9	TRBJ1-1	CASSHPPGNTEAFF
TRBV6-4	TRBJ2-3	CASSEQLTDTQYF
TRBV2	TRBJ2-1	CASSESGGRYNEQFF
TRBV5-4	-	CASSGTGGGEDEQYF
TRBV27	TRBJ2-4	CASSLKGAGVAKNIQYF
TRBV7-3	TRBJ1-5	CASSQDRFQPQHF
TRBV7-2	TRBJ2-1	CASSLTSGGAGGGNEQFF
TRBV9	TRBJ1-1	CASSANPLVEAFF
TRBV18	TRBJ2-5	CASSTDRSIQETQYF
TRBV9	TRBJ1-5	CASSVPHHPLWSNQPQHF
TRBV12-2	-	CASRLHRQGRGGELFF
TRBV7-3	TRBJ2-3	CASSSLDRAGTDTQYF
TRBV4-3	TRBJ1-2	CASSPGQGQGYTF
TRBV6-5	TRBJ1-1	CASSSSRDVKTEAFF
TRBV7-3	TRBJ2-3	CASSLGLAGASTDTQYF
TRBV10-3	TRBJ1-1	CAIGRDREGNTEAFF
TRBV7-9	TRBJ1-2	CSSSPDGDGYTF
TRBV2	-	CASSWTPEASGPYEQYF
TRBV7-9	TRBJ1-1	CSSSVEDGTSNTEAFF
TRBV18	TRBJ1-2	CASSPPADSNYGYPF
TRBV9	TRBJ1-1	CASSVVSANTEAFF
TRBV9	TRBJ1-1	CASSVVSGLAEAFF
TRBV7-2	TRBJ2-1	CASSPLAGGYNEQFF
TRBV6-1	TRBJ2-1	CASSEAPSGGYNEQFF
TRBV2	TRBJ2-3	CASSEVPSGGRGTDTQYF
TRBV9	TRBJ2-5	CASSATGFQETQYF
TRBV7-2	TRBJ2-1	CASSLELAGAIRGQFF
TRBV5-6	TRBJ2-2	CASSRTGYTGELFF
TRBV7-9	TRBJ1-2	CASSYSTVIDGYTF
TRBV28	TRBJ1-2	CANSFETSIYGYTF